The 27 T cell receptor beta chains below were found in one sample sequenced in a study of Tregs in tolerant kidney transplant recipients. The data were produced by immunoSEQ multiplex PCR, yet TCRdb's version contains in-frame clones alone and is incomplete. The profile covers roughly 45,000 clones, with about 90% appearing a single time and 0.55% to 0.75% taken by the ten largest. Sequencing was carried out using Tregs from blood. These receptor sequences come from a human donor in good health.

The table lists this clone with a count of one. The rearrangement joins TRBV19 to TRBJ1-1; unclear D gene. V gave up 6 bases and J gave up 7 bases, with 9 bases separating them. The CDR3 sequence is 11 residues long. CDR1 is LNHDA and CDR2 is SQIVND in the germline V gene (reference sequence). CDR3 protein: CASSRTREAFF. CDR3 in DNA: TGTGCCAGTAGCCGCACCCGTGAAGCTTTCTTT.

This clone showed up just once. The rearrangement links TRBV27 to TRBJ1-2; 8 nucleotides line up with TRBD1. Germline CDR1 is MNHEY and CDR2 is SMNVEV (reference sequence). The CDR3 contains 14 residues. V was pared by 6 bases and J by 8 bases, with 11 bases of the junction left unmatched. The CDR3, as DNA: TGTGCCAGCAGCCTTCGGACAGGGAGCAAAGGCTACACCTTC. It translates to CASSLRTGSKGYTF.

V is TRBV7-2 and J is TRBJ2-3, with 13 bases fitting TRBD2. The V gene's germline CDR1 is SGHTA and CDR2 FQGNSA. This CDR3 spans 15 amino acids. The V and J ends lost 5 bases and 6 bases, in that order; junction bases with no gene match: 5. The CDR3 region has the DNA TGTGCCAGCAGCGCAGGGACTAGCGGGGCGGATACGCAGTATTTT. Protein sequence: CASSAGTSGADTQYF.

For the CDR3, the DNA is TGCGCCACTTCACATCAGGGGACTAGCGGAGACACGCAGTATTTT. The encoded protein is CATSHQGTSGDTQYF. The chain carries TRBV5-1 and TRBJ2-3; 11 bases align to TRBD2. The ends lost 9 bases at V and 9 bases at J; junction bases unmatched: 15. This CDR3 region has 15 residues. Germline CDR1 and CDR2: SGHRS and YFSETQ.

The V gene is TRBV6-1, the J gene TRBJ2-7; TRBD2 is a possible D gene (5 bases). This CDR3 contains 15 residues. V lost 1 base, J lost 5 bases, and 15 bases lay in between. Per the germline V gene, CDR1 is MNHNS and CDR2 is SASEGT. The CDR3 spells CASSEVTTRLHEQYF. Here the CDR3 DNA reads TGTGCCAGCAGTGAAGTGACTACCCGTCTGCACGAGCAGTACTTC.

The rearrangement uses TRBV2 and TRBJ2-4; D not resolved. This CDR3 has 14 residues. With 8 bases removed from V and 0 bases from J, the gap between germline ends came to 11 bases. CDR1 is SNHLY and CDR2 is FYNNEI in the germline V gene. The CDR3 protein is CASGPTLAKNIQYF. The CDR3 DNA is TGTGCCAGCGGACCGACTCTAGCCAAAAACATTCAGTACTTC.

The chain uses TRBV6-6 and TRBJ1-3; the D gene is possibly TRBD1 (5 bases). From germline, CDR1 is MNHNY and CDR2 SVGAGI (reference sequence). The CDR3 length is 14 residues. The V end was cut by 6 bases, the J end by 4 bases, with 13 bases between. This CDR3 reads CASSTGTLGNTIYF. The CDR3 DNA is TGTGCCAGCAGCACCGGGACTCTCGGAAACACCATATATTTT.

J is TRBJ2-2 and V is TRBV7-2; D may be TRBD2 (7 bases). From germline, CDR1 is SGHTA and CDR2 FQGNSA. This CDR3 region has 15 residues. The V gene lost 4 bases and the J gene lost 7 bases, with 16 bases spanning the gap. The CDR3 here is CASSSWAGAGGELFF. CDR3 coding DNA: TGTGCCAGCAGCTCATGGGCGGGGGCTGGCGGGGAGCTGTTTTTT.

The V and J genes are TRBV25-1 and TRBJ1-1; D not certain. Trimming left V 7 bases short and J 1 base short, with 4 bases between. Germline CDR1 reads MGHDK; CDR2 reads SYGVNS. The CDR3 totals 11 residues. The CDR3 DNA sequence: TGTGCCAGCACGCGGAACACTGAAGCTTTCTTT. As protein: CASTRNTEAFF.

This clone was recorded once. The CDR3 nucleotides read TGTGCCAGCAGTTACCACAGGTCTAGGGCTGAAGCTTTCTTT. This codes for CASSYHRSRAEAFF. J is TRBJ1-1 and V is TRBV6-5; TRBD1 is a possible D gene (5 bases). Germline V lookup: CDR1 MNHEY, CDR2 SVGAGI. The CDR3 contains 14 residues. V was clipped by 2 bases and J by 6 bases, with 13 bases between them.

The chain couples TRBV5-1 to TRBJ2-5; 13 bases map to TRBD2. The CDR3 sequence is 14 residues long. In germline, CDR1 is SGHRS, CDR2 YFSETQ. The junction had 3 bases not matched to a gene; V was cut back by 5 bases and J by 5 bases. This CDR3 is CASSGLAGVETQYF. DNA of the CDR3: TGCGCCAGCAGTGGACTAGCGGGAGTGGAGACCCAGTACTTC.

The rearrangement links TRBV29-1 to TRBJ2-3; D is ambiguous. V dropped 6 bases and J dropped 0 bases, with 13 bases sitting between them. The CDR3 runs 14 residues. Germline CDR1 is SQVTM and CDR2 is ANQGSEA. CDR3 sequence: CSVRTGLSTDTQYF. For the CDR3, the DNA is TGCAGCGTCCGAACGGGTCTGAGCACAGATACGCAGTATTTT.

The chain links TRBV5-1 to TRBJ2-7; 9 nucleotides agree with TRBD1. The ends lost 1 base at V and 4 bases at J; junction bases unmatched: 3. Germline CDR1 SGHRS, CDR2 YFSETQ. The CDR3 loop spans 14 amino acids. CDR3 region: CASSLTGGLYEQYF. The CDR3 DNA reads TGCGCCAGCAGCTTGACAGGGGGCTTATACGAGCAGTACTTC.

The chain joins TRBV19 to TRBJ1-3; no definite D call. V shed 1 base and J shed 1 base, with 8 bases lying between them. CDR1 and CDR2 from the germline V gene are LNHDA and SQIVND (reference sequence). The CDR3 loop spans 15 amino acids. CDR3 protein: CASSIAAGSGNTIYF. In nucleotides, the CDR3 is TGTGCCAGTAGTATAGCAGCTGGGTCTGGAAACACCATATATTTT.

J is TRBJ1-2 and V is TRBV6-1; no definite D call. CDR1 is MNHNS, CDR2 SASEGT, per germline. CDR3 length: 13 amino acids. Trimming removed 7 bases from V and 2 bases from J, with 11 bases in between. In DNA form, the CDR3 reads TGTGCCAGCACCCCCAGTGGGAACTATGGCTACACCTTC. Protein product: CASTPSGNYGYTF.

The CDR3, as DNA: TGTGCCAGTAGTATAGTGGGGGGCGGGACTGGGGCCAACGTCCTGACTTTC. Its protein product is CASSIVGGGTGANVLTF. This sequence joins TRBV19 and TRBJ2-6, with D perhaps matching TRBD1 or TRBD2 (6 bases each). The CDR3 is 17 amino acids. The ends were cut back, 1 base at V and 2 bases at J, with 12 bases in the middle. Germline V lookup: CDR1 LNHDA, CDR2 SQIVND (reference sequence).

The rearrangement links TRBV7-9 to TRBJ2-7; 8 nucleotides match TRBD1. CDR1 is SEHNR and CDR2 is FQNEAQ in the germline V gene (reference sequence). Trimming took 5 bases from V and 7 from J; bases not matched to a gene: 10. The CDR3 spans 14 residues. The CDR3 bases are TGTGCCAGCAGCGCGAGGGCAGGGGGCTGGGAGCAGTACTTC. Amino acids: CASSARAGGWEQYF.

This chain connects TRBV18 to TRBJ2-7, with 9 bases identical to TRBD2. The CDR3 is 15 amino acids. Losses at the gene ends were 0 bases for V and 5 bases for J; bases not matched to a gene: 5. Looked up from germline, CDR1 is KGHSH and CDR2 is LQKENI. CDR3 nucleotides: TGTGCCAGCTCACCACCGGGACTAGCAGCCCACGAGCAGTACTTC. Protein product: CASSPPGLAAHEQYF.

The J gene is TRBJ2-7, the V gene TRBV6-1; weak D call: TRBD1 (6 bases). V dropped 3 bases and J dropped 5 bases, with 14 bases sitting between them. CDR1 is MNHNS, CDR2 SASEGT, per germline. This CDR3 is built from 14 residues. In nucleotides, the CDR3 is TGTGCCAGCAGTGACTACAGGGCATGGAACGAGCAGTACTTC. Translated, it gives CASSDYRAWNEQYF.

CDR3 in amino acids: CASGQTDNSPLHF. CDR3 nucleotides: TGTGCCAGTGGACAGACGGATAATTCACCCCTCCACTTT. The V call is TRBV6-6, the J call TRBJ1-6, with a tentative D call TRBD1 (6 bases). CDR3 length: 13 amino acids. The V gene's germline CDR1 is MNHNY and CDR2 SVGAGI (reference sequence). Trimming took 9 bases from V and 5 from J, leaving 11 bases between them.

The chain couples TRBV5-1 to TRBJ1-4; 7 nucleotides match TRBD1. Looked up from germline, CDR1 is SGHRS and CDR2 is YFSETQ. This CDR3 has 13 amino acids. V lost 3 bases to trimming and J lost 8 bases; unmatched junction nucleotides: 4. CDR3 sequence (DNA): TGCGCCAGCAGCTGGGGGACAGAAGAAAAACTGTTTTTT. Translation: CASSWGTEEKLFF.

CDR3 region: CASSNGPSNQPQHF. CDR3 DNA: TGTGCCAGTAGTAACGGGCCTTCCAATCAGCCCCAGCATTTT. The gene calls are TRBV19 and TRBJ1-5; D is unresolved. The CDR3 spans 14 residues. The V end was cut by 4 bases, the J end by 3 bases, with 10 bases between. CDR1 and CDR2 (germline): LNHDA, SQIVND (reference sequence).

The V and J genes are TRBV5-4 and TRBJ2-7; 7 nucleotides line up with TRBD1. CDR3 length: 14 residues. J was trimmed by 2 bases and V by 2 bases; bases with no gene match: 4. Germline CDR1 is SGHNT and CDR2 is YYREEE (reference sequence). CDR3 residues: CASSFGDRPYEQYF. The CDR3 region has the DNA TGTGCCAGCAGCTTTGGGGACAGACCCTACGAGCAGTACTTC.

This clone showed up just once. The V gene is TRBV5-4, the J gene TRBJ1-2, with D hard to call. The CDR3 runs to 14 residues. V shed 0 bases and J shed 5 bases, with 11 bases lying between them. CDR1 and CDR2 from the germline V gene are SGHNT and YYREEE (reference sequence). CDR3 protein: CASSLGLGEYGYTF. In DNA, the CDR3 is TGTGCCAGCAGCTTGGGGCTCGGGGAATATGGCTACACCTTC.

The chain carries TRBV7-8 and TRBJ2-3, with TRBD2 matching over 11 bases. The CDR3 contains 15 residues. CDR1 and CDR2 (germline): SGHVS, FQNEAQ. Trimming removed 5 bases from V and 0 bases from J; junction bases left unmatched: 1. CDR3 amino acids: CASSTSGGSTDTQYF. The DNA for the CDR3 is TGTGCCAGCAGCACTAGCGGGGGTAGCACAGATACGCAGTATTTT.

The chain carries TRBV19 and TRBJ2-3; the D gene is possibly TRBD1 (6 bases). The germline V gene has CDR1 LNHDA and CDR2 SQIVND (reference sequence). CDR3 length: 14 residues. The ends were cut back, 7 bases at V and 0 bases at J, with 11 bases in the middle. CDR3 amino acids: CASTRGHSTDTQYF. The CDR3 DNA reads as TGTGCCAGTACAAGGGGACATAGCACAGATACGCAGTATTTT.

This clone has more than one count but fewer than ten. This chain uses TRBV7-2 with TRBJ2-1, with 9 nucleotides matching TRBD2. Germline V gene data show CDR1 as SGHTA and CDR2 as FQGNSA. J gave up 2 bases and V 4 bases, and 6 bases lay outside the gene matches. This CDR3 comprises 16 residues. CDR3 sequence: CASSYSGTSTYNEQFF. CDR3 coding DNA: TGTGCCAGCAGCTATTCCGGGACTAGCACCTACAATGAGCAGTTCTTC.